This T cell receptor beta chain came from a study of blood T cells in healthy people across ages. This clonotype was detected ten times or more. The draw of peripheral blood yielded ten milliliters from each donor. The total RNA that was extracted per sample amounted to at least 5 micrograms. A sample-barcoded 5' primer and a J-beta primer mix were used in a second PCR of about 6 to 12 cycles. One entry per CDR3 protein results from TCRdb running MiXCR on the 5' RACE reads. Altogether approximately 880,000 distinct CDR3 sequences are present, 40% to 60% being singletons, with the ten largest covering roughly an eighth. This CDR3 is built from 16 residues. The germline CDR1 and CDR2 sequences are LGHDT and YNNKEL (reference sequence). The V and J ends lost 2 bases and 7 bases respectively, with 15 bases between them.

The sequence derives from a young man in good health. This chain connects TRBV3-1 to TRBJ1-6; perhaps TRBD1 as D (5 bases). The sequenced sample was blood. This chain's CDR3 is CASSQRRGRANSPLHF. CDR3 DNA: TGTGCCAGCAGCCAACGGAGGGGCAGGGCGAATTCACCCCTCCACTTT.